Sequencing of this T cell receptor (beta chain) was carried out in a study of cytomegalovirus exposure and HLA in healthy donors. This PCR relied on a set of 60 Vbeta primers and 13 Jbeta primers. Libraries were prepared by immunoSEQ multiplex PCR; TCRdb keeps only in-frame clonotypes and omits some of them. The repertoire holds approximately 150,000 clones, with roughly 70% as singletons. Deletions cut 4 bases from V and 3 bases from J, with 4 bases between. The CDR3 extends over 13 amino acids. Germline V gene sequence: CDR1 SGHTA, CDR2 FQGNSA. Broader study findings: TCR beta chains numbering 150 to 200 were designated cytomegalovirus-associated.

This clone was counted only a few times. Antigen specificity is unknown. Sequences were obtained from PBMCs. The sequence came from a man younger than 45 in good health and CMV-seropositive. V and J are TRBV7-2 and TRBJ2-6, with D hard to call. The CDR3 here is CASSSGGANVLTF. CDR3 sequence (DNA): TGTGCCAGCAGCTCGGGTGGGGCCAACGTCCTGACTTTC.